Given below is one TCR beta chain in context. Stated time point: peak reinfection, 3 to 8 weeks after reinfection detection. The sorted cells went straight to TCR sequencing with no prior in vitro expansion. This CDR3 is 16 amino acids long. In germline, CDR1 is LNHNV, CDR2 YYDKDF (reference sequence). V shed 1 base and J 2 bases; nucleotides not matched to a gene: 4. These data originate in a study of memory CD8 T cells in hepatitis C reinfection. Background on the study: Chronic HCV followed reinfection in two donors who cleared primary infection.

Libraries were prepared by immunoSEQ multiplex PCR; TCRdb keeps only in-frame clonotypes and omits some of them. Of some 2,700 clones listed, approximately 90% are singletons. The V call is TRBV15, the J call TRBJ2-3, with TRBD2 matching 9 bases. This clonotype was sampled from a man aged 50-59 years with hepatitis C virus infection. The sequenced sample consisted of naive CD8+ T cells sorted from blood. CDR3 residues: CATSRVREGLTDTQYF. CDR3 nucleotides: TGTGCCACCAGCAGAGTGCGGGAGGGACTCACAGATACGCAGTATTTT.